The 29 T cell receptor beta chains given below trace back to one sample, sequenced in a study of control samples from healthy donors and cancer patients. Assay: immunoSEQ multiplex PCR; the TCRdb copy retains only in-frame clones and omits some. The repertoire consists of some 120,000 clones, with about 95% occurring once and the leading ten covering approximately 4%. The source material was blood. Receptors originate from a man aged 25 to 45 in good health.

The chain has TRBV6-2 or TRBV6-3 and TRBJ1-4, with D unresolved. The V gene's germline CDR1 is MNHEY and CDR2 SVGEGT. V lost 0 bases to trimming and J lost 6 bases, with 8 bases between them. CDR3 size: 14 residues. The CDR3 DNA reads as TGTGCCAGCAGTTACTCCCAGACGGATGAAAAACTGTTTTTT. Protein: CASSYSQTDEKLFF.

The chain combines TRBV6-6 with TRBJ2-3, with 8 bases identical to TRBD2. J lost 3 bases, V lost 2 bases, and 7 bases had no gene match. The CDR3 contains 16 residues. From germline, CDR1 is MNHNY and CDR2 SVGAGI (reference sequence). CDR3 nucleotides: TGTGCCAGCAGTTACGGCCGAAAGCGGGGGACAGATACGCAGTATTTT. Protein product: CASSYGRKRGTDTQYF.

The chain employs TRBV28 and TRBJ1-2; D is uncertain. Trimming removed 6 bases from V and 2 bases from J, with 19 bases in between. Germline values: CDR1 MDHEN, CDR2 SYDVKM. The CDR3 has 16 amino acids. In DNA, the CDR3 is TGTGCCAGCAGCTCCGGCGGAGCCACAAGGAACTATGGCTACACCTTC. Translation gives CASSSGGATRNYGYTF.

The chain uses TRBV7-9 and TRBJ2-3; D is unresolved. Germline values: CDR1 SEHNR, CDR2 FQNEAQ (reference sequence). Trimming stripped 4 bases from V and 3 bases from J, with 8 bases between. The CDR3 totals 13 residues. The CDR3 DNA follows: TGTGCCAGCAGCTCCTCCCATACAGATACGCAGTATTTT. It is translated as CASSSSHTDTQYF.

The CDR3 DNA sequence: TGTGCCAGCAGCGGGGGACAGGGGAATGAGCAGTTCTTC. The encoded protein is CASSGGQGNEQFF. The chain recombines TRBV9 with TRBJ2-1; 10 bases agree with TRBD1. There are 13 residues in the CDR3. Germline V gene data show CDR1 as SGDLS and CDR2 as YYNGEE. V lost 3 bases and J lost 7; bases outside the gene matches: 1. Together with reference TRBV9 and TRBJ2-1, the CDR3 gives the full variable domain: DSGVTQTPKHLITATGQRVTLRCSPRSGDLSVYWYQQSLDQGLQFLIQYYNGEERAKGNILERFSAQQFPDLHSELNLSSLELGDSALYFCASSGGQGNEQFFGPGTRLTVL.

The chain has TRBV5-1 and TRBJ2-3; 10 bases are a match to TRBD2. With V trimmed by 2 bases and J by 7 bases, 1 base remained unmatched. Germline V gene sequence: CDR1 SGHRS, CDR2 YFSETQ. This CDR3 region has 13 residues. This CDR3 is CASSLAGGNTQYF. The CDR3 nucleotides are TGCGCCAGCAGCTTAGCGGGGGGGAATACGCAGTATTTT. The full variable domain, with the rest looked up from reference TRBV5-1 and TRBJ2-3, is KAGVTQTPRYLIKTRGQQVTLSCSPISGHRSVSWYQQTPGQGLQFLFEYFSETQRNKGNFPGRFSGRQFSNSRSEMNVSTLELGDSALYLCASSLAGGNTQYFGPGTRLTVL.

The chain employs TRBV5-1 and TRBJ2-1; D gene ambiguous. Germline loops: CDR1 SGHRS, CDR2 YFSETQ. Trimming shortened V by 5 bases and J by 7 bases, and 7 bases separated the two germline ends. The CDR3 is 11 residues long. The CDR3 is CASRLGNEQFF. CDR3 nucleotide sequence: TGCGCCAGCAGACTGGGGAATGAGCAGTTCTTC.

The CDR3 loop is CATSREKMWAPDYGYTF. CDR3 in DNA: TGTGCCACCAGCAGAGAAAAGATGTGGGCGCCGGACTATGGCTACACCTTC. The chain carries TRBV15 and TRBJ1-2; unclear D gene. The V end lost 0 bases, the J end lost 3 bases, and 17 bases lay between the germline ends. This CDR3 region has 17 residues. In germline, CDR1 is LNHNV, CDR2 YYDKDF (reference sequence).

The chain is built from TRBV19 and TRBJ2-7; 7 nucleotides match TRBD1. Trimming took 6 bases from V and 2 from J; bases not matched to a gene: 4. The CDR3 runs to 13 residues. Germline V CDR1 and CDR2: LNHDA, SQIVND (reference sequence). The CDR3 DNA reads TGTGCCAGTAGGAGACAGGGAACCTACGAGCAGTACTTC. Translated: CASRRQGTYEQYF. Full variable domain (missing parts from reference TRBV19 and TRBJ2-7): DGGITQSPKYLFRKEGQNVTLSCEQNLNHDAMYWYRQDPGQGLRLIYYSQIVNDFQKGDIAEGYSVSREKKESFPLTVTSAQKNPTAFYLCASRRQGTYEQYFGPGTRLTVT.

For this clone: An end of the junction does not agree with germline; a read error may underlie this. The CDR3 nucleotides read TGTGCCAGTAGCCATGGGCCCTACAATGAGCAGTTCTTC. This gives the protein CASSHGPYNEQFF. This chain links TRBV14 with TRBJ2-1; no firm D call. Per the germline V gene, CDR1 is SGHDN and CDR2 is FVKESK. This CDR3 has 13 residues.

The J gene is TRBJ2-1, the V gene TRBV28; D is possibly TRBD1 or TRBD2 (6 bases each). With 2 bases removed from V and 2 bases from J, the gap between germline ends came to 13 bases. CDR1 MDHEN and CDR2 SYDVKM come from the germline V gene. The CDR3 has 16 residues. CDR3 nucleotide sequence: TGTGCCAGCAGTTTAGGCCGGAGGGGGGCCTACAATGAGCAGTTCTTC. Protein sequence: CASSLGRRGAYNEQFF.

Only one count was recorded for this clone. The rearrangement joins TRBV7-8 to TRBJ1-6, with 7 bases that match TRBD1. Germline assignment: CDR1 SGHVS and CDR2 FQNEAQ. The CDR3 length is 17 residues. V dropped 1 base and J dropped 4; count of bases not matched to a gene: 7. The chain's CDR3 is CASSLDTGDLYNSPLHF. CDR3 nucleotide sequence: TGTGCCAGCAGCTTAGATACAGGGGACCTATATAATTCACCCCTCCACTTT.

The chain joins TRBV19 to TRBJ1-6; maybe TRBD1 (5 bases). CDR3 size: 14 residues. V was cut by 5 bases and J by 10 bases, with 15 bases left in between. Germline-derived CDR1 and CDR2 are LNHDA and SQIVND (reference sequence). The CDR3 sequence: CASSLGGKNSPLHF. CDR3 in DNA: TGTGCCAGTAGTCTGGGGGGGAAGAACTCACCCCTCCACTTT.

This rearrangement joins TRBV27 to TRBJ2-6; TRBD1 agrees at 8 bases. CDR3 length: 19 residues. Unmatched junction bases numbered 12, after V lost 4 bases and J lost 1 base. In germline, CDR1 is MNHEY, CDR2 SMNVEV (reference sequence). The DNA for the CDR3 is TGTGCCAGCAGTTCCACCTCGACAGGGGTACGGTCTGGGGCCAACGTCCTGACTTTC. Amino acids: CASSSTSTGVRSGANVLTF.

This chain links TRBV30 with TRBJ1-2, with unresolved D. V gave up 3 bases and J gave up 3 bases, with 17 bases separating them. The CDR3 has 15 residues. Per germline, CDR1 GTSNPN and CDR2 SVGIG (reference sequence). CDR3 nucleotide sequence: TGTGCCTGGAGGACTGGACGCGCGAAAGACTATGGCTACACCTTC. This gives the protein CAWRTGRAKDYGYTF.

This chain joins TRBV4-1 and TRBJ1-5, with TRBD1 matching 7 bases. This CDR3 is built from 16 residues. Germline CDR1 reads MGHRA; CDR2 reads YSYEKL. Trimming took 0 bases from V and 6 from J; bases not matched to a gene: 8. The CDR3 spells CASSQEGRGLSQPQHF. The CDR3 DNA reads TGCGCCAGCAGCCAAGAAGGGAGGGGGCTGAGTCAGCCCCAGCATTTT.

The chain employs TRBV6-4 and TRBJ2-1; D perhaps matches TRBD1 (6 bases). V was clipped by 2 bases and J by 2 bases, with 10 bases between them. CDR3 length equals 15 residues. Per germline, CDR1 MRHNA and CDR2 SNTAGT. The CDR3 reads CASSDGTGTYNEQFF. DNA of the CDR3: TGTGCCAGCAGTGACGGTACAGGGACCTACAATGAGCAGTTCTTC.

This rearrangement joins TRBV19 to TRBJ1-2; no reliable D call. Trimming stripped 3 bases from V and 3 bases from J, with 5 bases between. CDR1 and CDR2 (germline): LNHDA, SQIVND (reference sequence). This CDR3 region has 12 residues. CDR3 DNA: TGTGCCAGTAGTATGGGCCACTATGGCTACACCTTC. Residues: CASSMGHYGYTF.

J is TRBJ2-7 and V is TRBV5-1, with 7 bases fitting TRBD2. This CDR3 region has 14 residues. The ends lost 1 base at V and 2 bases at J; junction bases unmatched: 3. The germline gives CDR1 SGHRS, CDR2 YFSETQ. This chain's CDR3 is CASSLLRGAYEQYF. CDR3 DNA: TGCGCCAGCAGCTTGCTCCGGGGGGCCTACGAGCAGTACTTC.

Here the CDR3 reads CASSGTSGGTTPYEQYF. The CDR3 DNA reads TGTGCCAGTAGCGGGACTAGCGGGGGGACCACGCCCTACGAGCAGTACTTC. The V and J genes are TRBV19 and TRBJ2-7; 15 bases align to TRBD2. The CDR3 runs to 17 residues. J gave up 2 bases and V 6 bases, and 8 bases lay outside the gene matches. CDR1 and CDR2 from the germline V gene are LNHDA and SQIVND (reference sequence).

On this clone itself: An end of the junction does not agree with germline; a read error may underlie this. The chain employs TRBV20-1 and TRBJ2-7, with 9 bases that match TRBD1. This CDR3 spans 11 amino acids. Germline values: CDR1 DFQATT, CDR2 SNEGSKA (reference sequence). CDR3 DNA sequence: TGCAGTGCTAGAGTCGGGGACAGGGTTAGCTTC. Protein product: CSARVGDRVSF.

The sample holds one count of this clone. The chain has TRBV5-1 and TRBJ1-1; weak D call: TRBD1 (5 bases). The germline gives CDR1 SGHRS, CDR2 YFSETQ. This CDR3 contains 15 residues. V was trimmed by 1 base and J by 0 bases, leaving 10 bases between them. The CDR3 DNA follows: TGCGCCAGCAGCTTGAGAGACAGCTTGAACACTGAAGCTTTCTTT. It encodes CASSLRDSLNTEAFF.

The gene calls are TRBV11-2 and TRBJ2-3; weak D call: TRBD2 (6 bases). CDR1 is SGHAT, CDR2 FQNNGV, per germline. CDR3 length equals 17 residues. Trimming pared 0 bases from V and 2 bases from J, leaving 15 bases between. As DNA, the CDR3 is TGTGCCAGCAGCTTAGATGGGGACTCCCGGGCCACAGATACGCAGTATTTT. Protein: CASSLDGDSRATDTQYF.

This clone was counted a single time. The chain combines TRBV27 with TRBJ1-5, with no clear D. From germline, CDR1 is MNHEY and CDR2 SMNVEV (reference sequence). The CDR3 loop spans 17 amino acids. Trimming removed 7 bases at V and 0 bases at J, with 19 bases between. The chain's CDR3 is CASILVPGVYSNQPQHF. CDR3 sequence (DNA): TGTGCCAGCATCCTCGTCCCGGGAGTGTATAGCAATCAGCCCCAGCATTTT.

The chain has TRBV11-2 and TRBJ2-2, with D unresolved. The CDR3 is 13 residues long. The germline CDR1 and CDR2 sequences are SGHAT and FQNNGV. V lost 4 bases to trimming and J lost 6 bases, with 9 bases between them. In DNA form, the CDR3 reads TGTGCCAGCAGCTGGCCCGCGGCCGGGGAGCTGTTTTTT. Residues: CASSWPAAGELFF.

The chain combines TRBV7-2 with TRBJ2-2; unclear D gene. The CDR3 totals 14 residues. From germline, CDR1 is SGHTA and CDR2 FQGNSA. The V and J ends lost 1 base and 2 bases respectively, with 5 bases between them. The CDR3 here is CASSLGQNTGELFF. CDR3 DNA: TGTGCCAGCAGCTTAGGCCAAAACACCGGGGAGCTGTTTTTT.

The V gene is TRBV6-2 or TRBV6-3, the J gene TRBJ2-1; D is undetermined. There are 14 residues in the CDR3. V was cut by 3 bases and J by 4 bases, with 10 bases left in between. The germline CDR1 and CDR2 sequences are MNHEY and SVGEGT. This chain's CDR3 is CASSYLGVYNEQFF. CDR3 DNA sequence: TGTGCCAGCAGTTATCTTGGGGTATACAATGAGCAGTTCTTC.

CDR3 nucleotide sequence: TGTGCCACCCACGGGGCCCGGACAGGGGCCAACGTCCTGACTTTC. As protein: CATHGARTGANVLTF. The chain recombines TRBV10-3 with TRBJ2-6; D may correspond to TRBD1 or TRBD2 (5 bases each). V was cut by 10 bases and J by 4 bases, with 17 bases left in between. The CDR3 totals 15 residues. Germline loops: CDR1 ENHRY, CDR2 SYGVKD.

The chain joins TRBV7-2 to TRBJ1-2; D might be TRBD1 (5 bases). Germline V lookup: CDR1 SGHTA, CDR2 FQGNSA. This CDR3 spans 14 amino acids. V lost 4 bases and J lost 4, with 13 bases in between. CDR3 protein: CASSSRGQVYGYTF. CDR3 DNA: TGTGCCAGCAGCTCCCGAGGACAAGTCTATGGCTACACCTTC.